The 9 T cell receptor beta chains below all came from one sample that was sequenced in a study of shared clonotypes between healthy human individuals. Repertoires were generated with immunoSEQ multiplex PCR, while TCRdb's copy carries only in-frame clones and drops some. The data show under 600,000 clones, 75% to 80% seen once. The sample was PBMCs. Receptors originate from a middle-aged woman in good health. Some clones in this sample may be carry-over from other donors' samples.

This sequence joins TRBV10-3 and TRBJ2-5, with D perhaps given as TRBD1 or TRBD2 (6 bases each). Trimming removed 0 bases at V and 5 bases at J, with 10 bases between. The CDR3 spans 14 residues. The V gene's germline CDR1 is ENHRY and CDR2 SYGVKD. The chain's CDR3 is CAISESGGPETQYF. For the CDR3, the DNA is TGTGCCATCAGTGAGTCAGGGGGGCCGGAGACCCAGTACTTC.

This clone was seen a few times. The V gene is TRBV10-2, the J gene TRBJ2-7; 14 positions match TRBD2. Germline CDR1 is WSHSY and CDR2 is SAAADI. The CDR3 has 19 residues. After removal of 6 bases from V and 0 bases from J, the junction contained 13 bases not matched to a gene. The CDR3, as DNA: TGCGCCAGCAGGCCCGGGGTGGGACTAGCGGGAGTCCACTCCTACGAGCAGTACTTC. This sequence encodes CASRPGVGLAGVHSYEQYF.

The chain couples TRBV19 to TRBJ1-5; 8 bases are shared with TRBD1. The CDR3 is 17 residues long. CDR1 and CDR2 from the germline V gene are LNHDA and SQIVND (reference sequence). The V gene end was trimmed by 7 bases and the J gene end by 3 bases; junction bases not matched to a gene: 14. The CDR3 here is CASTNPMRQGPNQPQHF. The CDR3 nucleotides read TGTGCCAGTACCAATCCCATGCGACAGGGGCCCAATCAGCCCCAGCATTTT.

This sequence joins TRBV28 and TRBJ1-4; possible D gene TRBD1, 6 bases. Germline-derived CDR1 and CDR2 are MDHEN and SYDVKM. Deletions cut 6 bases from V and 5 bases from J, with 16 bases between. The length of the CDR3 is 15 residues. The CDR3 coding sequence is TGTGCCAGCAGCTTAGGACAGTCAAACAATGAAAAACTGTTTTTT. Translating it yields CASSLGQSNNEKLFF.

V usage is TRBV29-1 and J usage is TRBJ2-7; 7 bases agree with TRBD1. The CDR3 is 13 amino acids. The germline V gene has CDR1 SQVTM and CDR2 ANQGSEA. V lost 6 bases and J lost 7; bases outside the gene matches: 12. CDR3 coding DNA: TGCAGCGTGTCCGGGACAGCCTCGGGTGAGCAGTACTTC. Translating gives CSVSGTASGEQYF.

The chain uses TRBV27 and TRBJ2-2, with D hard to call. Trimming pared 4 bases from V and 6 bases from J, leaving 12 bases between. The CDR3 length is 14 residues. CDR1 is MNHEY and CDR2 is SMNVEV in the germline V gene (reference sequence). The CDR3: CASSSPTVAGELFF. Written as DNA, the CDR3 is TGTGCCAGCAGTTCACCCACGGTAGCCGGGGAGCTGTTTTTT.

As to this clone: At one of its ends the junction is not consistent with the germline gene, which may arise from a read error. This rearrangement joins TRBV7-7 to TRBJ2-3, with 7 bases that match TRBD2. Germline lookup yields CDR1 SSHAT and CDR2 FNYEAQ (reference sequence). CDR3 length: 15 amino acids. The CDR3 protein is CASSLGGSGGDTQYF. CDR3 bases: TGTGCTAGCAGCTTAGGCGGGAGCGGAGGAGATACGCAGTATTTT.

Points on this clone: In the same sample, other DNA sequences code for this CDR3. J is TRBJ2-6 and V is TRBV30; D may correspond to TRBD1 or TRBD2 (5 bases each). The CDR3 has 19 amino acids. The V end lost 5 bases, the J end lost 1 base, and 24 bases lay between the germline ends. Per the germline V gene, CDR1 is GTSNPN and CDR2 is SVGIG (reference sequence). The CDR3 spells CAWQRTGRPIFSGANVLTF. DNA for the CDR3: TGTGCCTGGCAACGAACGGGGCGTCCAATATTTTCTGGGGCCAACGTCCTGACTTTC.

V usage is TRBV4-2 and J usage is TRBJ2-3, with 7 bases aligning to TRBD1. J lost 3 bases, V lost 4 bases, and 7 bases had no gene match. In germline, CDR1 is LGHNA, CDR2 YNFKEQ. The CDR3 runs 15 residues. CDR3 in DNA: TGTGCCAGCAGCCCCCCGGCAGGGGGAACAGATACGCAGTATTTT. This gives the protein CASSPPAGGTDTQYF.